The clone carrying this T cell receptor (beta chain) has only a few counts. Its antigen is currently unknown. The gene names here belong to mouse. Coverage ceases 4 residues before the CDR3 finishes, and the germline J gene fills in the end. The data belong to a study of CD8+ T cells in alopecia areata. Across the study: Female C3H/HeJ mice aged roughly 6-10 weeks were given skin from C3H/HeJ graft donors, about 6-13 months old, that had spontaneous alopecia. Whole-study results and caveats: Scalp samples also yield sequences from resident alphabeta T cells of normal skin. Higher clonality and more expanded CD8+ clones appeared in lesional than normal scalp.

Sorting relied on CD4, CD8alpha, NKG2D, NKG2ACE and other markers applied to pooled cutaneous lymph node cells. Once RNA had been extracted, it was reverse transcribed into cDNA to act as the sequencing template. Profiling relied on immunoSEQ multiplex PCR, and the TCRdb table lists in-frame clones only, not all of them. The sample includes about 19,000 clones, none of them occurring once. The germline gives CDR1 FNHDT, CDR2 SITEND (reference sequence). The V end lost 2 bases, the J end lost 0 bases, and 7 bases lay between the germline ends. The CDR3 contains 14 residues. The sample consisted of CD8+ T cells sorted from a lymph node. The TCR sequence derives from a C3H/HeJ mouse with alopecia areata. The MHC haplotype of this mouse line is H2-k. This sequence joins TRBV19 and TRBJ2-3; D remains unclear. CDR3 bases read: TGTGCCAGCAGTATCGAGACTAGTGCAGAA. Its protein product is CASSIETSAE. The complete CDR3 protein is CASSIETSAETLYF. Full variable domain (outside the CDR3, taken from reference TRBV19 and TRBJ2-3): GGIITQTPKFLIGQEGQKLTLKCQQNFNHDTMYWYRQDSGKGLRLIYYSITENDLQKGDLSEGYDASREKKSSFSLTVTSAQKNEMAVFLCASSIETSAETLYFGSGTRLTVL.